These T cell receptor beta chains were read from a single sample in a study of CD8 T cells in Susac syndrome. A single record per CDR3 protein comes from TCRdb applying MiXCR to the immunoSEQ multiplex PCR reads. Among 250,000 to 300,000 distinct CDR3 sequences listed, about 88% were seen once. Source material: CD8+ T cells from PBMCs. The receptors here all came from a human donor with multiple sclerosis. Each CDR3 is given with its conserved first and last residue. The order of the fields is D gene, J gene, V gene, clone size, CDR3 protein, CDR3 DNA. A D gene is named only where the DNA matches it firmly. A clone size is listed for some rows: how often the clone was seen (once, few, many), or a class if it is expanded.

TRBD2 | TRBJ2-1 | TRBV6-2/TRBV6-3 | NA | CASSYPAGGQDEQFF | TGTGCCAGCAGTTACCCAGCGGGGGGGCAGGATGAGCAGTTCTTC
NA | TRBJ2-2 | TRBV29-1 | once | CSVDTWNTGELFF | TGCAGCGTAGATACTTGGAACACCGGGGAGCTGTTTTTT
NA | TRBJ2-3 | TRBV6-1 | NA | CATNLGGLRLTDTQYF | TGTGCCACCAACCTAGGAGGGCTGAGACTCACAGATACGCAGTATTTT
TRBD1 | TRBJ1-2 | TRBV13 | NA | CASSLLSGGSGYTF | TGTGCCAGCAGCTTGTTGTCAGGGGGATCTGGCTACACCTTC
NA | TRBJ2-5 | TRBV29-1 | NA | CSVEAGAQYF | TGCAGCGTTGAAGCTGGGGCCCAGTACTTC
TRBD1 | TRBJ2-2 | TRBV28 | NA | CASRDRANTGELFF | TGTGCCAGCAGAGACAGGGCGAACACCGGGGAGCTGTTTTTT
NA | TRBJ2-1 | TRBV30 | NA | CAWSVLGSGNEQFF | TGTGCCTGGAGTGTACTAGGTTCCGGCAATGAGCAGTTCTTC
NA | TRBJ2-4 | TRBV30 | once | CAWDEDRIMPLLAKNIQYF | TGTGCCTGGGACGAGGACAGAATAATGCCCTTACTAGCCAAAAACATTCAGTACTTC
NA | TRBJ1-3 | TRBV4-3 | NA | CASSPYREGSGNTIYF | TGCGCCAGCAGCCCGTACAGGGAGGGATCTGGAAACACCATATATTTT
NA | TRBJ2-7 | TRBV27 | NA | CASSLTPNYEQYF | TGTGCCAGCAGTTTAACTCCGAACTACGAGCAGTACTTC
NA | TRBJ1-4 | TRBV15 | NA | CATSRDRGVANEKLFF | TGTGCCACCAGCAGAGATCGGGGTGTTGCTAATGAAAAACTGTTTTTT
NA | TRBJ2-5 | TRBV6-1 | NA | CASSPRESRGTQETQYF | TGTGCCAGCAGTCCCCGAGAATCAAGGGGTACTCAAGAGACCCAGTACTTC
NA | TRBJ1-2 | TRBV11-3 | few | CASSSPKAGTIINYGYTF | TGTGCCAGCAGCTCACCGAAAGCCGGGACAATCATCAACTATGGCTACACCTTC
NA | TRBJ2-3 | TRBV9 | NA | CASSDPHRAGLQDTQYF | TGTGCCAGCAGCGACCCCCATCGAGCAGGGCTGCAAGATACGCAGTATTTT
TRBD1 | TRBJ2-1 | TRBV2 | few | CASRPGQGVYNEQFF | TGTGCCAGCAGACCCGGACAGGGGGTCTACAATGAGCAGTTCTTC
NA | TRBJ2-7 | TRBV11-2 | NA | CASSPGSTPSYEQYF | TGTGCCAGCAGCCCTGGATCGACACCTTCCTACGAGCAGTACTTC
TRBD1 | TRBJ2-7 | TRBV20-1 | NA | CSARDLWTGGSYEQYF | TGCAGTGCTAGAGATCTCTGGACAGGAGGCTCCTACGAGCAGTACTTC
NA | TRBJ1-1 | TRBV27 | NA | CASSDSPGTEAFF | TGTGCCAGCAGTGATTCCCCGGGGACTGAAGCTTTCTTT
NA | TRBJ1-2 | TRBV7-9 | NA | CASSLSRAGTYGYTF | TGTGCCAGCAGCTTGTCGAGGGCAGGAACCTATGGCTACACCTTC
NA | TRBJ2-2 | TRBV14 | NA | CASSPHGPAGELFF | TGTGCCAGCAGCCCTCATGGCCCAGCCGGGGAGCTGTTTTTT
NA | TRBJ1-5 | TRBV28 | NA | CASSSAVSNQPQHF | TGTGCCAGCAGTAGCGCGGTTAGCAATCAGCCCCAGCATTTT
NA | TRBJ1-1 | TRBV6-5 | NA | CASSVRGKAEAFF | TGTGCCAGCTCGGTTCGAGGGAAGGCTGAAGCTTTCTTT
NA | TRBJ2-7 | TRBV29-1 | few | CSVGGAGGDYEQYF | TGCAGCGTTGGGGGGGCAGGAGGAGACTACGAGCAGTACTTC
NA | TRBJ2-5 | TRBV4-3 | NA | CASSPVPGGPETQYF | TGCGCCAGCAGCCCCGTCCCCGGGGGCCCAGAGACCCAGTACTTC
NA | TRBJ2-7 | TRBV7-9 | NA | CASSPVLGPYEQYF | TGTGCCAGCAGCCCAGTTTTGGGGCCCTACGAGCAGTACTTC
TRBD2 | TRBJ2-7 | TRBV28 | NA | CASSSSGGSPLNEQYF | TGTGCCAGCAGTTCTAGCGGGGGGTCCCCCCTTAACGAGCAGTACTTC
TRBD1 | TRBJ2-7 | TRBV11-2 | NA | CASSLDAWDRTYEQYF | TGTGCCAGCAGCTTAGATGCATGGGACAGGACCTACGAGCAGTACTTC
NA | TRBJ2-1 | TRBV6-2/TRBV6-3 | NA | CASSFDTDYNEQFF | TGTGCCAGCAGTTTCGACACCGACTACAATGAGCAGTTCTTC
NA | TRBJ1-1 | TRBV6-6 | NA | CASSYAVYTEAFF | TGTGCCAGCAGTTATGCAGTGTACACTGAAGCTTTCTTT
NA | TRBJ2-3 | TRBV6-4 | NA | CASSERGLARGHTDTQYF | TGTGCCAGCAGTGAAAGAGGGCTAGCGAGAGGCCACACAGATACGCAGTATTTT
NA | TRBJ1-1 | TRBV12-3/TRBV12-4 | once | CASSPSLGGNTEAFF | TGTGCCAGCAGTCCCTCCTTGGGGGGGAACACTGAAGCTTTCTTT
NA | TRBJ2-7 | TRBV30 | NA | CAWSVRGGLYEQYF | TGTGCCTGGAGTGTAAGGGGGGGCCTCTACGAGCAGTACTTC
NA | TRBJ2-1 | TRBV13 | NA | CAIRGEVVGSEQFF | TGTGCTATACGAGGGGAGGTGGTTGGGAGTGAGCAGTTCTTC
NA | TRBJ2-1 | TRBV11-2 | NA | CASSSPAVVGIPRSYNEQFF | TGTGCCAGCAGCTCTCCCGCAGTTGTAGGAATTCCCCGCTCCTACAATGAGCAGTTCTTC
TRBD2 | TRBJ2-3 | TRBV15 | NA | CATSTYDGAGGPTDTQYF | TGTGCCACCAGCACGTACGACGGGGCGGGGGGGCCGACAGATACGCAGTATTTT
NA | TRBJ2-7 | TRBV15 | NA | CATRATASPSYEQYF | TGTGCCACCAGGGCGACAGCCTCCCCTTCCTACGAGCAGTACTTC
NA | TRBJ1-1 | TRBV30 | NA | CAWSNAGSTEAFF | TGTGCCTGGAGTAATGCGGGGAGCACTGAAGCTTTCTTT
NA | TRBJ2-1 | TRBV11-2 | NA | CASTLTGSLEQFF | TGTGCCAGCACCTTAACAGGCTCTTTGGAGCAGTTCTTC
NA | TRBJ2-5 | TRBV9 | NA | CASSVEGVETQYF | TGTGCCAGCAGCGTAGAGGGGGTGGAGACCCAGTACTTC
NA | TRBJ2-5 | TRBV6-1 | few | CASSAQAQDSQYF | TGTGCCAGCAGCGCCCAGGCCCAAGACTCCCAGTACTTC
TRBD1 | TRBJ2-3 | TRBV7-2 | NA | CASSLSPGQGVSDTQYF | TGTGCCAGCAGCCTATCACCGGGACAGGGAGTTTCAGATACGCAGTATTTT